Each of the 26 T cell receptor beta chains below was sequenced from the same sample in a study of T cell responses to AZD1222 COVID-19 vaccine (dated by TCRdb to 2020 to 2023). The library relied on the immunoSEQ multiplex PCR assay. Imported from immuneACCESS, the table was reduced by TCRdb to in-frame sequences with V and J called. These copies leave out some clones; in studies compared against another copy, an unresolved V gene accounts for under half, and the cause of the remainder is not known. The sample data list roughly 100,000 clones, and 87% of these were observed just once. About 3% of the sample comes from the top ten. The time point label here, explained by the study, means: baseline before first vaccination. This sample comprised peripheral blood, obtained on day 0 of AZD1222 vaccination. Receptors originate from an adult in good health.

The chain carries TRBV29-1 and TRBJ1-1; D ambiguous. The V gene's germline CDR1 is SQVTM and CDR2 ANQGSEA. The CDR3 loop spans 13 amino acids. V dropped 4 bases and J dropped 4 bases, with 13 bases sitting between them. CDR3 amino acids: CSVGRSWATEAFF. DNA of the CDR3: TGCAGCGTTGGCCGGTCGTGGGCCACTGAAGCTTTCTTT.

The CDR3 here is CAIKGGESPSDTQYF. DNA of the CDR3: TGTGCCATCAAGGGGGGGGAAAGTCCCTCAGATACGCAGTATTTT. The chain joins TRBV10-3 to TRBJ2-3; a weak D match, TRBD2 (7 bases). Germline V gene data show CDR1 as ENHRY and CDR2 as SYGVKD. The V end was cut by 7 bases, the J end by 4 bases, with 18 bases between. The CDR3 runs to 15 residues.

A word on this clone: The junction does not match germline at one end; this may be a read error. DNA of the CDR3: TGTGCTAGCAGCAAATCGGTAGGGACAGGGGTAAGGTACACTGAAGCTTTCTTT. Translated: CASSKSVGTGVRYTEAFF. J is TRBJ1-1 and V is TRBV7-7; 10 positions match TRBD1. Germline lookup yields CDR1 SSHAT and CDR2 FNYEAQ (reference sequence). The CDR3 spans 18 residues.

The chain combines TRBV14 with TRBJ1-1; possibly TRBD1 for D (6 bases). Per the germline V gene, CDR1 is SGHDN and CDR2 is FVKESK. There are 14 residues in the CDR3. Trimming took off 3 bases at V and 4 bases at J, with 12 bases between the two ends. The DNA for the CDR3 is TGTGCCAGCAGCCACACAGGGCTGGGCACTGAAGCTTTCTTT. It encodes CASSHTGLGTEAFF.

V usage is TRBV18 and J usage is TRBJ2-3; D unclear. The V and J ends lost 3 bases and 5 bases respectively, with 3 bases between them. The CDR3 has 11 residues. The V gene's germline CDR1 is KGHSH and CDR2 LQKENI. The CDR3 loop is CASSPIDTQYF. Here the CDR3 DNA reads TGTGCCAGCTCACCCATAGATACGCAGTATTTT. The whole variable domain, remainder taken from reference TRBV18 and TRBJ2-3, is NAGVMQNPRHLVRRRGQEARLRCSPMKGHSHVYWYRQLPEEGLKFMVYLQKENIIDESGMPKERFSAEFPKEGPSILRIQQVVRGDSAAYFCASSPIDTQYFGPGTRLTVL.

This chain uses TRBV4-1 with TRBJ1-2; 7 bases line up with TRBD1. V lost 3 bases to trimming and J lost 2 bases; unmatched junction nucleotides: 6. The CDR3 sequence is 15 residues long. Germline V gene sequence: CDR1 MGHRA, CDR2 YSYEKL. The CDR3 loop is CASSQATGDNYGYTF. The CDR3 DNA reads as TGCGCCAGCAGCCAGGCAACAGGGGACAACTATGGCTACACCTTC.

The chain carries TRBV7-8 and TRBJ2-1; 8 nucleotides match TRBD2. V lost 1 base to trimming and J lost 4 bases; unmatched junction nucleotides: 12. There are 18 residues in the CDR3. CDR1 and CDR2 (germline): SGHVS, FQNEAQ. CDR3: CASSLVLLVAGGYNEQFF. CDR3 nucleotides: TGTGCCAGCAGCTTAGTCCTCCTGGTTGCGGGGGGATACAATGAGCAGTTCTTC.

J is TRBJ1-4 and V is TRBV4-3; 9 bases fit TRBD1. The CDR3 covers 16 residues. CDR1 and CDR2 from the germline V gene are LGHNA and YSLEER. Trimming at V came to 4 bases and at J to 7 bases, leaving 10 bases not matched to a gene. The CDR3 sequence: CASSLGTGQVSEKLFF. CDR3 DNA: TGCGCCAGCAGCCTGGGGACAGGGCAAGTGAGTGAAAAACTGTTTTTT.

Written as DNA, the CDR3 is TGTGCCAGCAGTGGGGGGAGAGAGACCCAGTACTTC. It yields the protein CASSGGRETQYF. The chain recombines TRBV2 with TRBJ2-5, with D tentatively TRBD1 or TRBD2 (5 bases each). The V end lost 4 bases, the J end lost 4 bases, and 7 bases lay between the germline ends. This CDR3 region has 12 residues. The germline CDR1 and CDR2 sequences are SNHLY and FYNNEI. The variable domain in full, completed from reference TRBV2 and TRBJ2-5, reads EPEVTQTPSHQVTQMGQEVILRCVPISNHLYFYWYRQILGQKVEFLVSFYNNEISEKSEIFDDQFSVERPDGSNFTLKIRSTKLEDSAMYFCASSGGRETQYFGPGTRLLVL.

This rearrangement joins TRBV14 to TRBJ2-7; TRBD2 aligns across 7 bases. This CDR3 spans 19 amino acids. Germline CDR1 SGHDN, CDR2 FVKESK. The J segment lost 2 bases and the V segment lost 6 bases, leaving 22 bases of the junction unmatched. The CDR3 here is CASRPFKSGTDLLAYEQYV. In DNA form, the CDR3 reads TGTGCCAGCAGGCCCTTTAAAAGCGGGACGGACTTACTTGCCTACGAGCAGTACGTC.

This chain's CDR3 is CASSPATGTEAFF. CDR3 nucleotide sequence: TGTGCCAGCTCACCAGCGACGGGCACTGAAGCTTTCTTT. V gene TRBV18 combines with J gene TRBJ1-1; D unresolved. CDR1 is KGHSH and CDR2 is LQKENI in the germline V gene. CDR3 length: 13 amino acids. V was cut by 2 bases and J by 4 bases, with 8 bases left in between.

The chain joins TRBV6-5 to TRBJ2-7; D is unclear. CDR3 length: 11 residues. Germline CDR1 reads MNHEY; CDR2 reads SVGAGI. The V gene lost 1 base and the J gene lost 4 bases, with 2 bases spanning the gap. The CDR3 DNA reads TGTGCCAGCAGTTACTATTACGAGCAGTACTTC. This encodes CASSYYYEQYF.

The chain carries TRBV18 and TRBJ1-1, with D perhaps matching TRBD1 (6 bases). The CDR3 is 15 residues long. CDR1 and CDR2 (germline): KGHSH, LQKENI. V shed 0 bases and J shed 1 base, with 9 bases lying between them. The CDR3: CASSPPGRGNTEAFF. The CDR3 DNA reads as TGTGCCAGCTCACCACCGGGCAGGGGGAACACTGAAGCTTTCTTT.

About this clone itself: One junction end does not reproduce the germline sequence, and a read error may be involved. The V gene is TRBV5-1, the J gene TRBJ1-2, with D possibly being TRBD1 (5 bases). Per germline, CDR1 SGHRS and CDR2 YFSETQ. This CDR3 spans 13 amino acids. The CDR3 here is CASSLGVGYGYTF. CDR3 sequence (DNA): TGTGCCAGCAGCTTGGGGGTCGGCTATGGCTACACCTTC.

The chain recombines TRBV10-3 with TRBJ1-1; 10 bases line up with TRBD1. The germline V gene encodes CDR1 ENHRY and CDR2 SYGVKD. The V and J ends lost 2 bases and 11 bases, in that order; junction bases with no gene match: 11. CDR3 length: 15 residues. The CDR3 nucleotides read TGTGCCATCAGTGAGCAGACCGGGACAGGGGAACGGGCTTTCTTT. Amino acid sequence: CAISEQTGTGERAFF.

The chain couples TRBV12-3 or TRBV12-4 to TRBJ2-3; D is perhaps TRBD2 (5 bases). The CDR3 runs 13 residues. Trimming left V 3 bases short and J 2 bases short, with 6 bases between. CDR3 nucleotides: TGTGCCAGCAGTTTCGGGAACACAGATACGCAGTATTTT. Its protein is CASSFGNTDTQYF.

The rearrangement links TRBV4-2 to TRBJ1-1, with D tentatively TRBD1 (5 bases). CDR3 length equals 16 residues. Germline V lookup: CDR1 LGHNA, CDR2 YNFKEQ. The germline V and J ends were trimmed by 4 bases and 0 bases, with 15 bases remaining between them. In nucleotides, the CDR3 is TGTGCCAGCAGCCGAGCCGGGACTCACATGAACACTGAAGCTTTCTTT. Protein product: CASSRAGTHMNTEAFF.

Points on this clone: Other DNA sequences in this sample translate to the same CDR3. This chain links TRBV19 with TRBJ2-2; D gene ambiguous. Trimming pared 5 bases from V and 0 bases from J, leaving 4 bases between. The CDR3 sequence is 13 residues long. Germline V CDR1 and CDR2: LNHDA, SQIVND (reference sequence). The CDR3 coding sequence is TGTGCCAGTAGTGCCACGAACACCGGGGAGCTGTTTTTT. Its protein product is CASSATNTGELFF. Based on the CDR3 plus reference TRBV19 and TRBJ2-2, the full variable domain is DGGITQSPKYLFRKEGQNVTLSCEQNLNHDAMYWYRQDPGQGLRLIYYSQIVNDFQKGDIAEGYSVSREKKESFPLTVTSAQKNPTAFYLCASSATNTGELFFGEGSRLTVL.

The genes are TRBV6-6 and TRBJ1-3; D is ambiguous. Germline V gives CDR1 MNHNY, CDR2 SVGAGI (reference sequence). The CDR3 is 17 amino acids. V was shortened by 5 bases and J by 4 bases, with 21 bases between the two germline ends. The DNA for the CDR3 is TGTGCCAGCAGTCCGCTCTTCCGGGGATTGGGGGGAAACACCATATATTTT. This codes for CASSPLFRGLGGNTIYF.

This chain links TRBV27 with TRBJ1-2, with TRBD1 matching over 9 bases. This CDR3 has 16 amino acids. CDR1 and CDR2 from the germline V gene are MNHEY and SMNVEV (reference sequence). Trimming removed 5 bases from V and 4 bases from J; junction bases left unmatched: 11. Here the CDR3 reads CASSPGTGTKVYGYTF. CDR3 coding DNA: TGTGCCAGCAGTCCCGGGACAGGGACTAAGGTCTATGGCTACACCTTC.

The chain has TRBV6-1 and TRBJ1-5, with 8 bases matching TRBD1. Germline CDR1 and CDR2: MNHNS and SASEGT. The V gene end was trimmed by 6 bases and the J gene end by 7 bases; junction bases not matched to a gene: 8. The CDR3 is 14 amino acids. CDR3 nucleotide sequence: TGTGCCAGCAGCCACCGACAGGGGCAGCAGCCCCAGCATTTT. Translating it yields CASSHRQGQQPQHF.

This chain links TRBV6-5 with TRBJ1-5; D not certain. CDR3 length equals 15 residues. V was cut by 6 bases and J by 2 bases, with 14 bases left in between. CDR1 and CDR2 from the germline V gene are MNHEY and SVGAGI. The CDR3 is CASRRDSRGNQPQHF. CDR3 sequence (DNA): TGTGCCAGCAGAAGGGATTCGAGAGGCAATCAGCCCCAGCATTTT.

V usage is TRBV5-1 and J usage is TRBJ1-2, with 8 bases lining up with TRBD1. The J segment lost 6 bases and the V segment lost 4 bases, leaving 11 bases of the junction unmatched. Germline V gene sequence: CDR1 SGHRS, CDR2 YFSETQ. The CDR3 length is 15 residues. CDR3 nucleotide sequence: TGCGCCAGCAGCAGCACAGGGGGGACTTCTGATGGCTACACCTTC. This sequence encodes CASSSTGGTSDGYTF.

This chain connects TRBV3-1 (or the pseudogene TRBV3-2) to TRBJ1-2; no reliable D call. Germline values: CDR1 LGHDT, CDR2 YNNKEL (reference sequence). V was pared by 4 bases and J by 5 bases, with 17 bases between. This CDR3 spans 15 amino acids. The CDR3 DNA reads TGTGCCAGCAGCCCGCCATTCAGAGGTGGATATGGCTACACCTTC. Residues: CASSPPFRGGYGYTF.

The rearrangement uses TRBV19 and TRBJ1-2; D unclear. Germline assignment: CDR1 LNHDA and CDR2 SQIVND (reference sequence). The ends were cut back, 3 bases at V and 7 bases at J, with 12 bases in the middle. The CDR3 length is 13 residues. The CDR3 is CASSIVSSPGYTF. CDR3 nucleotides: TGTGCCAGTAGTATTGTCTCATCCCCTGGCTACACCTTC.

This clone has only one observation. The J gene is TRBJ2-1, the V gene TRBV9, with a tentative D call TRBD2 (7 bases). CDR3 size: 16 residues. The V end lost 6 bases, the J end lost 9 bases, and 25 bases lay between the germline ends. Germline CDR1 SGDLS, CDR2 YYNGEE. This chain's CDR3 is CASNKGGTGLYGEQFF. The CDR3 nucleotides read TGTGCCAGCAACAAGGGGGGGACTGGACTTTACGGTGAGCAGTTCTTC. The full variable domain, in which reference TRBV9 and TRBJ2-1 provide the parts outside the CDR3, is DSGVTQTPKHLITATGQRVTLRCSPRSGDLSVYWYQQSLDQGLQFLIQYYNGEERAKGNILERFSAQQFPDLHSELNLSSLELGDSALYFCASNKGGTGLYGEQFFGPGTRLTVL.